This TCR beta chain was found in a study of identical twins. One entry per CDR3 protein results from TCRdb running MiXCR on the 5' RACE reads. The table records 400,000 to 550,000 distinct CDR3 sequences, 24% of them present only once. Separately, the same data were catalogued under a study of T cells expressing NK-cell markers. From that paper: In 6 or 7 donors, dominant NKG2C+ clonotypes were roughly 1.0-7.5% of CD8+ T cells.

The material sequenced was CD4+ T cells sorted from blood. The receptor comes from a woman aged 18-30 years in good health.

Here the CDR3 DNA reads TGTGCCACAAGACAGCTGAGCTCCTACAATGAGCAGTTCTTC. Amino acid sequence: CATRQLSSYNEQFF. This rearrangement joins TRBV27 to TRBJ2-1, with D possibly matching TRBD1 (5 bases). The CDR3 has 14 amino acids. CDR1 and CDR2 from the germline V gene are MNHEY and SMNVEV (reference sequence). V was cut by 10 bases and J by 0 bases, with 13 bases left in between.